The source of this T cell receptor beta chain is a study of T cell repertoires in cytomegalovirus infection. This CDR3 is 14 amino acids long. V was clipped by 5 bases and J by 4 bases, with 14 bases between them. Germline V gives CDR1 KGHSH, CDR2 LQKENI. Study-wide findings and caveats: Pooled public TCR beta family frequency picked out CMV carriers with the relevant HLA.

As concerns this clonotype: Its antigen is as yet unknown.

TCRdb ran MiXCR on the reads and lists one entry per CDR3 protein. The profile shows a few hundred thousand distinct CDR3 sequences, 30% to 40% of them singletons. This clonotype was sampled from a human donor in good health (CMV status not recorded). Some clones in this sample may be carry-over from other donors' samples. The rearrangement joins TRBV18 to TRBJ2-5; D may be TRBD1 or TRBD2 (5 bases each). The starting material was cultured PBMCs, obtained from culture after CMV antigen stimulation. The CDR3 region has the DNA TGTGCCAGCTCAGAGAGGGACGGCGGAGAGACCCAGTACTTC. This sequence encodes CASSERDGGETQYF.